This entry is about one T cell receptor (beta chain). What it binds is unknown. An end of the junction differs from the germline gene, which may be a read error. The researchers produced TCR beta cDNA from approximately 550 ng total RNA with a constant-region primer. Amplification in three nested multiplex PCR rounds with slightly modified ARM-PCR gave rise to TCR beta libraries. Rounds one and two of PCR, each of 10 cycles, were primed with TRBV1-TRBV30 forward primers and a C-beta reverse primer. TCRdb reanalysed the multiplex PCR reads using MiXCR and keeps one entry per CDR3 protein. The data contain 20,000 to 25,000 distinct CDR3 sequences, about 75% of them singletons. The data stem from a study of tumor-infiltrating lymphocytes in primary liver carcinoma. Study-wide background: The five patients, who were men and women, ranged in age from 30 to 69 years. The number of productive TCRbeta reads per sample ranged from roughly 3.65 to 7.5 million and was similar across tissue types.

Notes on the study in general: Tumor top-250-clone fraction significantly exceeded that of blood (p = 0.039).

There are 14 residues in the CDR3. Per germline, CDR1 LGHNA and CDR2 YSLEER. DNA and RNA were both co-extracted from about 20-30 mg of bulk tissue that had not been sorted. Sequencing input: liver tumor tissue from sampling region 1. Subset of the sample: tumor region T1, superior pole. The receptor comes from a woman aged 25 to 45 with primary liver carcinoma and hepatitis B virus infection. The chain is built from TRBV4-3 and TRBJ2-1; no firm D call. CDR3 sequence: CHSSHTELVNEPFF. The CDR3 bases are TGCCACAGCAGCCACACAGAGTTGGTCAATGAGCCGTTCTTC.